This T cell receptor (beta chain) stems from a study of blood T cell repertoires in COVID-19. The overall study: Sample material is recorded as cDNA or gDNA derived from T cells, B-cell-depleted T cells, or PBMCs.

In the authors' workflow: Using reference gene primer amplification, nucleated cell counts were estimated. Method: immunoSEQ multiplex PCR; TCRdb's copy keeps in-frame clones and lacks some. V, J and clone size are those of that table, while D and trimming were read from the DNA. The sample has under 350,000 clones; 86% are singletons. Germline CDR1 is LGHDT and CDR2 is YNNKEL (reference sequence). The CDR3 length is 15 residues. V lost 1 base and J lost 6, with 12 bases in between. Assignments of participants to cohorts depended upon their own reported clinical history. The sample was PBMCs or T cells enriched from blood (not recorded which). The chain employs TRBV3-1 (or the pseudogene TRBV3-2) and TRBJ1-4, with a tentative D call TRBD1 (6 bases). The sequence was collected from a woman aged 40-49 years with acute COVID-19. The CDR3 DNA is TGTGCCAGCAGCCAAGTAACTTCAGGGGATGAAAAACTGTTTTTT. The encoded protein is CASSQVTSGDEKLFF.